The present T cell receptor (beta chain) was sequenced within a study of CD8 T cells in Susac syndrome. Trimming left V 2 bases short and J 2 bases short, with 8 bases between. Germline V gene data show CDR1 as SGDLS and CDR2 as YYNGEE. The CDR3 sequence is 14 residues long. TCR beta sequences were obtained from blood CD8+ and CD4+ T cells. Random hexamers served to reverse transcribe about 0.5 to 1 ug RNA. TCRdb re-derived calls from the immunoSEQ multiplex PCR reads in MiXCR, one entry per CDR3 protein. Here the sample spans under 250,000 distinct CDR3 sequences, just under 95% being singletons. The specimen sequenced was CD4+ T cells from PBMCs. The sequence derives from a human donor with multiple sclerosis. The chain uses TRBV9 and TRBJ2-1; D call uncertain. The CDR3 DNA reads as TGTGCCAGCAGCGTGGCATCGACCTACAATGAGCAGTTCTTC. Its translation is CASSVASTYNEQFF.